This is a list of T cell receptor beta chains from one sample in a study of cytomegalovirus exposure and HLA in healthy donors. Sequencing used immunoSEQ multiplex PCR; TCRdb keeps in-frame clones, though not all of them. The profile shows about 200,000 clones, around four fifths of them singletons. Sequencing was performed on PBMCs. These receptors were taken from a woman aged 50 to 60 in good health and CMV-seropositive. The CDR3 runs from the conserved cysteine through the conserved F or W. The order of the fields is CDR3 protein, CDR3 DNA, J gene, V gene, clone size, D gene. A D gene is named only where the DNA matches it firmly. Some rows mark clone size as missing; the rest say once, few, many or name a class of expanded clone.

CDR3 protein: CASSLEGSFYGYTF
CDR3 DNA: TGTGCCAGCAGCTTAGAGGGGTCTTTTTATGGCTACACCTTC
J gene: TRBJ1-2
V gene: TRBV7-2
clone size: NA
D gene: NA

CDR3 protein: CASTRDSPNEKLFF
CDR3 DNA: TGTGCCAGCACCAGGGACAGTCCAAATGAAAAACTGTTTTTT
J gene: TRBJ1-4
V gene: TRBV7-2
clone size: NA
D gene: TRBD1

CDR3 protein: CASLKDRALLSGANVLTF
CDR3 DNA: TGTGCCAGTTTAAAGGACAGGGCCCTTCTCTCTGGGGCCAACGTCCTGACTTTC
J gene: TRBJ2-6
V gene: TRBV28
clone size: NA
D gene: TRBD1

CDR3 protein: CATSRDRGYEQYF
CDR3 DNA: TGTGCCACCAGCAGAGACAGGGGGTACGAGCAGTACTTC
J gene: TRBJ2-7
V gene: TRBV15
clone size: few
D gene: TRBD1

CDR3 protein: CASSDTTLREQYF
CDR3 DNA: TGTGCCAGTAGTGATACTACCCTACGGGAGCAGTACTTC
J gene: TRBJ2-7
V gene: TRBV19
clone size: NA
D gene: NA

CDR3 protein: CASSLTWGPGSNEQFF
CDR3 DNA: TGTGCCAGCAGCTTAACGTGGGGGCCTGGGAGTAATGAGCAGTTCTTC
J gene: TRBJ2-1
V gene: TRBV7-3
clone size: NA
D gene: NA

CDR3 protein: CASSLAGQGRGSDSTDTQYF
CDR3 DNA: TGCGCCAGCAGCTTGGCTGGACAGGGGCGCGGGAGCGATAGCACAGATACGCAGTATTTT
J gene: TRBJ2-3
V gene: TRBV5-1
clone size: NA
D gene: TRBD1

CDR3 protein: CSSSHSRSDGGELFF
CDR3 DNA: TGTTCCAGCAGCCACTCGAGGTCAGATGGTGGGGAGCTGTTTTTT
J gene: TRBJ2-2
V gene: TRBV7-9
clone size: once
D gene: NA

CDR3 protein: CATTGGRPTGNIQYF
CDR3 DNA: TGTGCCACTACGGGCGGGAGGCCGACGGGAAACATTCAGTACTTC
J gene: TRBJ2-4
V gene: TRBV19
clone size: NA
D gene: TRBD2

CDR3 protein: CASSASGEGQGTYEQYF
CDR3 DNA: TGTGCCAGCAGCGCTTCGGGGGAGGGACAGGGGACCTACGAGCAGTACTTC
J gene: TRBJ2-7
V gene: TRBV7-9
clone size: NA
D gene: TRBD1

CDR3 protein: CASSPGSLSALHF
CDR3 DNA: TGTGCCAGTAGTCCCGGGAGCCTATCGGCCCTCCACTTT
J gene: TRBJ1-6
V gene: TRBV19
clone size: few
D gene: NA

CDR3 protein: CASRYPSTGELFF
CDR3 DNA: TGTGCCAGCAGGTACCCTAGCACCGGGGAGCTGTTTTTT
J gene: TRBJ2-2
V gene: TRBV11-2
clone size: NA
D gene: NA

CDR3 protein: CASSRGTALKGQETQYF
CDR3 DNA: TGTGCCAGCAGCCGCGGGACGGCCCTCAAGGGCCAAGAGACCCAGTACTTC
J gene: TRBJ2-5
V gene: TRBV7-2
clone size: NA
D gene: NA

CDR3 protein: CASSPGPETYTNYGYTF
CDR3 DNA: TGTGCCAGCTCACCGGGCCCCGAGACATATACTAACTATGGCTACACCTTC
J gene: TRBJ1-2
V gene: TRBV18
clone size: NA
D gene: NA

CDR3 protein: CASSLTSGSGETQYF
CDR3 DNA: TGTGCCAGCAGTCTGACTAGCGGGAGCGGAGAGACCCAGTACTTC
J gene: TRBJ2-5
V gene: TRBV2
clone size: NA
D gene: TRBD2

CDR3 protein: CASRATGPHYEQYF
CDR3 DNA: TGTGCCAGCAGAGCAACAGGGCCCCACTACGAGCAGTACTTC
J gene: TRBJ2-7
V gene: TRBV6-5
clone size: NA
D gene: NA

CDR3 protein: CASSALQGGEKLFF
CDR3 DNA: TGTGCCAGCAGTGCACTACAGGGGGGTGAAAAACTGTTTTTT
J gene: TRBJ1-4
V gene: TRBV6-1
clone size: NA
D gene: TRBD1

CDR3 protein: CASSLGTGRGETQYF
CDR3 DNA: TGCGCCAGCAGCTTGGGGACAGGGAGAGGGGAGACCCAGTACTTC
J gene: TRBJ2-5
V gene: TRBV5-1
clone size: NA
D gene: TRBD1

CDR3 protein: CASSLDGGGAGETQYF
CDR3 DNA: TGTGCCAGCAGCTTAGATGGCGGGGGGGCTGGGGAGACCCAGTACTTC
J gene: TRBJ2-5
V gene: TRBV11-2
clone size: once
D gene: TRBD2

CDR3 protein: CSVTSGHGSEQYF
CDR3 DNA: TGCAGCGTGACTAGCGGGCATGGTAGCGAGCAGTACTTC
J gene: TRBJ2-7
V gene: TRBV29-1
clone size: few
D gene: TRBD2

CDR3 protein: CASSPLADYNEQFF
CDR3 DNA: TGTGCCAGCAGTCCGCTAGCGGACTACAATGAGCAGTTCTTC
J gene: TRBJ2-1
V gene: TRBV5-4
clone size: few
D gene: TRBD2

CDR3 protein: CASSIVPGTNEKLFF
CDR3 DNA: TGTGCCAGCAGTATAGTCCCAGGGACTAATGAAAAACTGTTTTTT
J gene: TRBJ1-4
V gene: TRBV6-5
clone size: NA
D gene: NA